This TCR beta chain was sequenced in a study of cytotoxic CD8 clonotypes in ibrutinib-treated CLL. Study overall: The response samples were taken once patients had been treated for a median of approximately twelve months, range 6 to 36. Study results and caveats: Public clonotypes, rarely seen, contracted or held steady on treatment. Baseline clonality, higher than in age-matched healthy donors, tracked circulating CD8+ T-cell counts.

With regard to this clone: Antigen specificity is unknown.

Repertoires were generated with immunoSEQ multiplex PCR, while TCRdb's copy carries only in-frame clones and drops some. The repertoire holds under 150,000 clones, more than 85% seen once, with 10% to 12% in the top ten. Trimming stripped 5 bases from V and 6 bases from J, with 19 bases between. Germline V gene data show CDR1 as SGHDT and CDR2 as YYEEEE. The CDR3 is made up of 15 amino acids. The J gene is TRBJ2-3, the V gene TRBV5-6, with TRBD1 as a possible D gene (5 bases). The TCR was taken from a human donor with chronic lymphocytic leukemia. The input for sequencing was PBMCs, taken after 12 months of ibrutinib treatment. In DNA form, the CDR3 reads TGTGCCAGCAGGCCCAGGACATGGACGATGGATACGCAGTATTTT. It specifies CASRPRTWTMDTQYF.